The entry that follows covers one TCR beta chain sequence. Its specificity is unknown. The record originates from a study of cytomegalovirus exposure and HLA in healthy donors. Findings and caveats of the study: A missense DCLRE1C variant was associated with V- and J-gene trimming of TCR beta chains in a later analysis, and an independent cohort replicated the association. Earlier analysis looked at TCR beta V segments, and most were productive about 87% or about 30% of the time.

This CDR3 contains 14 residues. From germline, CDR1 is SEHNR and CDR2 FQNEAQ (reference sequence). Between the trimmed V and J ends, which lost 7 bases and 7 bases, there was a span of 20 bases. Primers: 60 Vbeta forward and 13 Jbeta reverse. The method was immunoSEQ multiplex PCR; TCRdb's version includes in-frame clones alone and lacks a portion of them. The sample holds 160,000 or so clones, approximately 88% seen once. The chain uses TRBV7-9 and TRBJ2-7, with D unresolved. The TCR was taken from a woman in her twenties or thirties in good health and CMV-seronegative. Sequenced sample: PBMCs. This CDR3 is CASMLPGAPREQYF. As DNA, the CDR3 is TGTGCCAGCATGCTACCGGGTGCCCCTCGTGAGCAGTACTTC.